This T cell receptor beta chain was recorded in a study of T cell responses to AZD1222 COVID-19 vaccine (dated by TCRdb to about 2021). Study-wide context: A total of 233 trial participants underwent TCR sequencing, of whom 200 to 220 received two doses of AZD1222 and some 25 received two doses of the MenACWY control vaccine. Enrollment into the trials was organized by age into subgroups of 18-55, 56-69 and 70-plus years, and those subgroups contained approximately 160, 26 and 62 TCR-sequenced participants, respectively. Overall results and qualifications from the work: Conclusions about previously exposed vaccinees are limited, since just a handful of AZD1222 recipients were seropositive for SARS-CoV-2 at baseline. Participants were mostly white British and included more females than males, and it was suggested by the authors that clonal diversity may have been underestimated. The 56-69-year group was small, and its depth increase did not reach significance, likely because of low power. The vaccine-associated CD4 TCRs covered the entire spike protein, and the dominant responses fell in regions 160-218 and 743-854. Reportedly, almost half of the unique spike-specific TCRs recognized epitopes lying outside the regions that are mutated in the B.1.351 and B.1.1.7 variants. No day 14 peak-response samples were available, so repertoires were characterized only after the peak T cell response. Spike-specific TCR breadth and depth rose significantly after two AZD1222 doses compared with day 0 and with MenACWY recipients.

The table lists this clone with a count of one. Which antigen it targets is not known. The record has no base qualities; no much larger clone is one base away. The time point label corresponds to: about 28 days (+/-7) after the second vaccine dose. AZD1222 recipients with second doses at about 4 weeks or about 12 weeks were pooled, because spike-specific TCR depth and breadth did not differ between schedules. The vaccinee samples were drawn from two UK trials, COV001 and COV002, one of which was a single-blind randomized controlled phase 2/3 trial testing AZD1222 (ChAdOx1 nCoV-19) in healthy adults. For TCRbeta chain sequencing, PBMC samples from trial participants were taken at day 0 and at day 28 after the second dose. The CDR3 regions of human TCRbeta chains were analyzed by immunosequencing. The study's processing was this. TCRs in the repertoires were matched against a reference library of SARS-CoV-2-specific TCRs that had been generated with the MIRA antigen-specificity platform. Breadth was defined as the fraction of unique TCRs that were SARS-CoV-2-associated. Depth was defined as the fraction of total T cells that were SARS-CoV-2-associated. Using the MIRA data, every spike-specific TCR was mapped to the spike region that the TCR reacted to and assigned to either a CD4 or a CD8 class. Log10-transformed breadth and depth values were compared by one-way ANOVA with Sidak's multiple comparisons tests. The immuneACCESS repertoire file appears here via TCRdb, limited to in-frame rearrangements. These files lack a portion of the clones; in checked studies, under half of the deficit traces to unresolved V genes, and the cause of the others is not known. From that table come the V and J calls and clone size; the DNA was used to work out D and trimming. A total of 150,000 to 250,000 clones appear in this sample, approximately 94% of them only once. 1% of the sample is held by the ten biggest clonotypes.

Trimming at the junction amounts to 11 bases on V and 7 bases on J, and the germline ends lie 14 bases apart. Its CDR3 holds 11 amino acids, cysteine through phenylalanine. Only the CDR3 portion is preserved as DNA: 33 bases, with reading frame beginning at the first base. The germline V gene encodes CDR1 MNHEY and CDR2 SMNVEV (reference sequence). This chain joins TRBV27 to TRBJ2-5; TRBD1 is possibly the D segment (6 matching bases). This specimen consisted of peripheral blood, obtained 28 days after the second AZD1222 dose. This receptor was identified in an adult who received the AZD1222 COVID-19 vaccine. This receptor carries the CDR3 CASTQGGTQYF. The nucleotides are TGTGCCTCAACTCAAGGGGGGACCCAGTACTTC.